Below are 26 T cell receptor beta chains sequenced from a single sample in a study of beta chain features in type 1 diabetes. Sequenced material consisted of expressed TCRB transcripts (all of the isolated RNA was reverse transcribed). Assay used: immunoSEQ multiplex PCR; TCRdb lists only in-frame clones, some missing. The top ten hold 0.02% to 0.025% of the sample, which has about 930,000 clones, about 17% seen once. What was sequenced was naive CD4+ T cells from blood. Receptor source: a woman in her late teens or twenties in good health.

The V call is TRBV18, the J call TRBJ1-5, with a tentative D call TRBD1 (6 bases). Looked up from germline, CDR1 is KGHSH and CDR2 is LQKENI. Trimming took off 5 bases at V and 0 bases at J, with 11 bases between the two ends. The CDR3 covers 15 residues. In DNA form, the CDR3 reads TGTGCCAGCTCAACCATGGACAGTAGCAATCAGCCCCAGCATTTT. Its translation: CASSTMDSSNQPQHF.

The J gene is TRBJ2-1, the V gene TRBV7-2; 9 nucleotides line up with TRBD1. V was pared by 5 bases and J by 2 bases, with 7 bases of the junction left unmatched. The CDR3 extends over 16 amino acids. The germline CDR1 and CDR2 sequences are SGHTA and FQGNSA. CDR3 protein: CASSLWGQGAYNEQFF. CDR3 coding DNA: TGTGCCAGCAGCCTCTGGGGACAGGGTGCCTACAATGAGCAGTTCTTC.

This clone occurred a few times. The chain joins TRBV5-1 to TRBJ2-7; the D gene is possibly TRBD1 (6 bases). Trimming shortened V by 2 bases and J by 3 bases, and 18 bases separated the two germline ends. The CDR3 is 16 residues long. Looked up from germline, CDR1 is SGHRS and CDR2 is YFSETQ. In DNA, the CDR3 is TGCGCCAGCAGCTTTGGAACAGGGCTGTTAAACTACGAGCAGTACTTC. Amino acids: CASSFGTGLLNYEQYF.

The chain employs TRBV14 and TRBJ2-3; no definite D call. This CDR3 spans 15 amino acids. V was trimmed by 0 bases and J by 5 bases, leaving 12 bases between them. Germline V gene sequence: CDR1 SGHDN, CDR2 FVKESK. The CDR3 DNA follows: TGTGCCAGCAGCCAAGATCGTGGGATTCGAGATACGCAGTATTTT. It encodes CASSQDRGIRDTQYF.

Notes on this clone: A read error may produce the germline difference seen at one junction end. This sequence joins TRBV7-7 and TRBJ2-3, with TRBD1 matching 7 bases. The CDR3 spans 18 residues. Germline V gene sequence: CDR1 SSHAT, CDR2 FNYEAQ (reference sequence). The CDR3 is CASSQRVVDRDITDTQYF. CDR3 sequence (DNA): TGTGCTAGCAGCCAGAGGGTTGTCGACAGGGACATCACAGATACGCAGTATTTT.

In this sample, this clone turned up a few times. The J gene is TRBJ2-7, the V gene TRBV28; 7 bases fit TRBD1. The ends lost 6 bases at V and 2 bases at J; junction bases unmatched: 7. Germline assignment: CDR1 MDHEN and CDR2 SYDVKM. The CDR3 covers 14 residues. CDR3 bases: TGTGCCAGCAGCTTAAACAGGGGAGCCTACGAGCAGTACTTC. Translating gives CASSLNRGAYEQYF.

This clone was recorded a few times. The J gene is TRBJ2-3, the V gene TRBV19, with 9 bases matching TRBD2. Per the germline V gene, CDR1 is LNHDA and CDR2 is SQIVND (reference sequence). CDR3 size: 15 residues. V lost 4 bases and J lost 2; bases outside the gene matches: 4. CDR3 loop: CASSKAGGHTDTQYF. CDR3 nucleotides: TGTGCCAGTAGTAAGGCGGGAGGGCACACAGATACGCAGTATTTT. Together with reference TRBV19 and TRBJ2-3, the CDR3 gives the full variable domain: DGGITQSPKYLFRKEGQNVTLSCEQNLNHDAMYWYRQDPGQGLRLIYYSQIVNDFQKGDIAEGYSVSREKKESFPLTVTSAQKNPTAFYLCASSKAGGHTDTQYFGPGTRLTVL.

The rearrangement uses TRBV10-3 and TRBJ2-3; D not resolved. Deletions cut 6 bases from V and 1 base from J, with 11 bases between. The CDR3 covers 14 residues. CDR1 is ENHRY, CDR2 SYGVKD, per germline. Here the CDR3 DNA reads TGTGCCATCAGGGCGTCAGGAGGCACAGATACGCAGTATTTT. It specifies CAIRASGGTDTQYF.

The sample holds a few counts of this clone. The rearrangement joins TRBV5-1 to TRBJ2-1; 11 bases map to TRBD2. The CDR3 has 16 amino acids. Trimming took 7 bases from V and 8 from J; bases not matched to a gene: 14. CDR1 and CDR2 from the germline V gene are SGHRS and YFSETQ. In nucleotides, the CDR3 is TGCGCCAGCTCCGTCCCCACTAGCGGGAGTTCTGATGAGCAGTTCTTC. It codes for CASSVPTSGSSDEQFF.

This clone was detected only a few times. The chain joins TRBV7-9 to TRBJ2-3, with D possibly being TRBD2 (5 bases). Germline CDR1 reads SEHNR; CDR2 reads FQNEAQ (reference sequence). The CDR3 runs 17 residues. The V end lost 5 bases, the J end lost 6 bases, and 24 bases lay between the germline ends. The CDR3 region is CASSPALVGTLMDTQYF. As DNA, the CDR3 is TGTGCCAGCAGCCCCGCACTAGTCGGAACTCTAATGGATACGCAGTATTTT.

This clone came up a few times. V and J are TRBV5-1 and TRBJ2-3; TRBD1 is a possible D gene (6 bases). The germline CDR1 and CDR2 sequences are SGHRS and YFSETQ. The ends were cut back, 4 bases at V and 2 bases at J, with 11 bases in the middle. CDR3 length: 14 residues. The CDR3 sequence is CASSNGQTTDTQYF. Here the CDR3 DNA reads TGCGCCAGCAGCAATGGACAGACCACAGATACGCAGTATTTT.

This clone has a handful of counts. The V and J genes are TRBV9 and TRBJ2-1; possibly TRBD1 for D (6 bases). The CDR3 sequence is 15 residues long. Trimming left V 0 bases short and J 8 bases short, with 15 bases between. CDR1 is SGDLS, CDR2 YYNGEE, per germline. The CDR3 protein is CASSVGGTSSDEQFF. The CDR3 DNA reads TGTGCCAGCAGCGTAGGGGGGACATCTTCCGATGAGCAGTTCTTC.

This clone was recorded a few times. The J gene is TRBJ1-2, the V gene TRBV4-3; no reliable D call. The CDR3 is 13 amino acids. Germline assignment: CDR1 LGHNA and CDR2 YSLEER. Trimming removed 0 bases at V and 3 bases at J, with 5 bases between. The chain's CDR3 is CASSQEEYYGYTF. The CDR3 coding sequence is TGCGCCAGCAGCCAAGAAGAATACTATGGCTACACCTTC.

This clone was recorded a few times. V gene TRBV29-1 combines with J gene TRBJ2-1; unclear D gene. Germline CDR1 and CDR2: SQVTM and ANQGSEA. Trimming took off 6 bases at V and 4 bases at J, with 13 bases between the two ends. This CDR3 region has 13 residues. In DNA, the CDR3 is TGCAGCGTCCCTAGAGGTCCTTACAATGAGCAGTTCTTC. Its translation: CSVPRGPYNEQFF.

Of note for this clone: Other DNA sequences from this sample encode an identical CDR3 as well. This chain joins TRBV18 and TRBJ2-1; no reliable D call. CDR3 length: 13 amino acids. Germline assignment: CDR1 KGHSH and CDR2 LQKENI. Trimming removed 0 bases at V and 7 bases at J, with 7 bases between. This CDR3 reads CASSPPMGNEQFF. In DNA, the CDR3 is TGTGCCAGCTCACCACCGATGGGAAATGAGCAGTTCTTC.

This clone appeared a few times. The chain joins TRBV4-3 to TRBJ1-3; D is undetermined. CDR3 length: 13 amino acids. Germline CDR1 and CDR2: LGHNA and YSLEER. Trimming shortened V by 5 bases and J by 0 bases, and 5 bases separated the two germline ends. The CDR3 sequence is CASSTYSGNTIYF. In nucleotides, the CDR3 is TGCGCCAGCAGCACCTACTCTGGAAACACCATATATTTT.

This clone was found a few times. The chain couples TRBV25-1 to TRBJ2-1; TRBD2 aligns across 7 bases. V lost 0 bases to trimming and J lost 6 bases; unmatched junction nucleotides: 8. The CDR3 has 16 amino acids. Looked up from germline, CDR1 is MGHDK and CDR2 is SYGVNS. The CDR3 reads CASSEYGGGRVNEQFF. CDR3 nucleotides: TGTGCCAGCAGTGAATACGGCGGCGGGAGAGTCAATGAGCAGTTCTTC.

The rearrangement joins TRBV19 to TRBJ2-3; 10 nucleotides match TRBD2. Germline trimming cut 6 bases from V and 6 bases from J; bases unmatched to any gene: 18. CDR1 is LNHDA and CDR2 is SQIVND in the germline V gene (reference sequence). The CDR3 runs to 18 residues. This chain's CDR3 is CASRKNLPGASGSDTQYF. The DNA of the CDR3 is TGTGCCAGTAGAAAAAATCTTCCTGGAGCTAGCGGGAGTGATACGCAGTATTTT.

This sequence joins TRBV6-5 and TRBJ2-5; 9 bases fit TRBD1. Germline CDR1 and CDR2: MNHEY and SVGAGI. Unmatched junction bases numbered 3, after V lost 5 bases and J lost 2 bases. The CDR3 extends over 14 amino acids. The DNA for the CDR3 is TGTGCCAGCAGTACGGGACAGGGTCAAGAGACCCAGTACTTC. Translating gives CASSTGQGQETQYF.

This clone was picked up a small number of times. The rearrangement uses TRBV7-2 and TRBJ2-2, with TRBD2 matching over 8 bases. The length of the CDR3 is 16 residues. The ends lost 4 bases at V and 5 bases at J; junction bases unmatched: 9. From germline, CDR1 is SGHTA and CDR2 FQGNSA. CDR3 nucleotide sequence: TGTGCCAGCAGCTCCCGGGAGGGCCTAGGGACCGGGGAGCTGTTTTTT. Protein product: CASSSREGLGTGELFF.

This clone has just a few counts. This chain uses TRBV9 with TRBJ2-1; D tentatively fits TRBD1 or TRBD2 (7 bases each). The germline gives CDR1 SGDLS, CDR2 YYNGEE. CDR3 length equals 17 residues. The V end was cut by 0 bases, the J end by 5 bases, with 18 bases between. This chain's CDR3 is CASSVDHRGGGNNEQFF. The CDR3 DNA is TGTGCCAGCAGCGTAGACCACAGGGGAGGGGGAAACAATGAGCAGTTCTTC.

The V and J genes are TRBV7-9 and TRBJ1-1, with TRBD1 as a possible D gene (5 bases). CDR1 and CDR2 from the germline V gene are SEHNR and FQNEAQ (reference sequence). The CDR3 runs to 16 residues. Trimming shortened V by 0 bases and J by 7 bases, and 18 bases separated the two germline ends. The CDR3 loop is CASSLAFGGNGDEAFF. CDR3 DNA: TGTGCCAGCAGCTTAGCGTTCGGGGGGAACGGTGATGAAGCTTTCTTT.

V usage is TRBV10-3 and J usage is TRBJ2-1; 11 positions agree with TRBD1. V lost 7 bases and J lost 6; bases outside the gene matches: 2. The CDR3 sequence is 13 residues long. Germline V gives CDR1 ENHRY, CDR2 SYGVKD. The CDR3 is CAITGTGGNEQFF. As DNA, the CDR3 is TGTGCCATCACCGGGACAGGGGGCAATGAGCAGTTCTTC.

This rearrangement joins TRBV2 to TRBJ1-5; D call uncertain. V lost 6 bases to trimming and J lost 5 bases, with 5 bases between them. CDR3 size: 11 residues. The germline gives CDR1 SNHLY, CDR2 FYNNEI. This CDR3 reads CASREDQPQHF. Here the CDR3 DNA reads TGTGCCAGCAGGGAGGATCAGCCCCAGCATTTT.

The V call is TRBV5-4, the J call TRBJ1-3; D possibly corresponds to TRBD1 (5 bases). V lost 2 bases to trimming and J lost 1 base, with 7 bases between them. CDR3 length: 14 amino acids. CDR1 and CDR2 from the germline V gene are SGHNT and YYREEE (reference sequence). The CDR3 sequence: CASSFDRSGNTIYF. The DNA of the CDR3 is TGTGCCAGCAGCTTTGACAGATCTGGAAACACCATATATTTT.

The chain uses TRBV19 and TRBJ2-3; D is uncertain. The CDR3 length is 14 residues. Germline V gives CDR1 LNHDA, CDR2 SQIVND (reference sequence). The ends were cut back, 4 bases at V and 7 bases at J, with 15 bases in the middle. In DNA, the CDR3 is TGTGCCAGTAGTAGCGGTATAAGTCGATATACGCAGTATTTT. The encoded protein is CASSSGISRYTQYF.